Listed here is a single T cell receptor (beta chain). Its antigen is not identified. The sample originates from a study of blood T cells in healthy people across ages. Findings of the study overall: Unsorted PBMC material precluded a definitive naive versus antigen-experienced comparison. Naive T cell percentage by flow cytometry tracked strongly with beta diversity.

Germline loops: CDR1 DFQATT, CDR2 SNEGSKA (reference sequence). V dropped 5 bases and J dropped 0 bases, with 14 bases sitting between them. The CDR3 is 15 amino acids. Through a sample-barcoded 5' primer and a J-beta primer mix, a second PCR was run for 7 to 11 cycles. Each TCR beta cDNA got a 12-nucleotide random molecular identifier. TCRdb reprocessed the 5' RACE reads via MiXCR and lists one record per CDR3 protein. The data show approximately 830,000 distinct CDR3 sequences, less than 80% seen once. The V call is TRBV20-1, the J call TRBJ2-4; a weak D match, TRBD2 (6 bases). The source material was blood. The receptor was isolated from a man aged 25-45 years in good health. This CDR3 reads CSAGGLLAAKNIQYF. Here the CDR3 DNA reads TGCAGTGCTGGGGGACTTCTGGCAGCCAAAAACATTCAGTACTTC.